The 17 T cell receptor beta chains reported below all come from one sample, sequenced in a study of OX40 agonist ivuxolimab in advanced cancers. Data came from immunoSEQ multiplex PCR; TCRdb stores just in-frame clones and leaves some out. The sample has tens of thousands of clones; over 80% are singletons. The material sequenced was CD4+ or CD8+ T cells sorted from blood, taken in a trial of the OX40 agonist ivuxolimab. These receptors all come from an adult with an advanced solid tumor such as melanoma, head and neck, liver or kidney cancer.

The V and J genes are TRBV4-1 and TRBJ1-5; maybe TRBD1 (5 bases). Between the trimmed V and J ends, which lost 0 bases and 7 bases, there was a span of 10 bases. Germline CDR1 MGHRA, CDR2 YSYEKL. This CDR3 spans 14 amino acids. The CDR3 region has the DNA TGCGCCAGCAGCCAAGACAAGGGGACCCAGCCCCAGCATTTT. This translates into CASSQDKGTQPQHF.

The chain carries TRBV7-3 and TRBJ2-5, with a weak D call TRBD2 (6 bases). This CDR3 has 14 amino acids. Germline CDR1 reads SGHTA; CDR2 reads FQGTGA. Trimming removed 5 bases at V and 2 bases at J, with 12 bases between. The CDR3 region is CASSARTNQETQYF. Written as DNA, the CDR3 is TGTGCCAGCAGCGCCCGGACTAATCAAGAGACCCAGTACTTC.

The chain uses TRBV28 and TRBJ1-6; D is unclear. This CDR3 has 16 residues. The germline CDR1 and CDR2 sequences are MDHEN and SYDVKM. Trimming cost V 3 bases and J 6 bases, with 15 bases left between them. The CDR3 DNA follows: TGTGCCAGCAGTTTTCGGCCCCAACCCAGTAATTCACCCCTCCACTTT. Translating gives CASSFRPQPSNSPLHF. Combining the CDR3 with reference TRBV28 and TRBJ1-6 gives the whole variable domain DVKVTQSSRYLVKRTGEKVFLECVQDMDHENMFWYRQDPGLGLRLIYFSYDVKMKEKGDIPEGYSVSREKKERFSLILESASTNQTSMYLCASSFRPQPSNSPLHFGNGTRLTVT.

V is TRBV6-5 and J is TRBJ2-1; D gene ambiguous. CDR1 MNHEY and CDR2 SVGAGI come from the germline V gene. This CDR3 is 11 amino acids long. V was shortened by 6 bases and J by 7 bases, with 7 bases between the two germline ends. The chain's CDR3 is CASRKWNEQFF. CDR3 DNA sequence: TGTGCCAGCAGAAAATGGAATGAGCAGTTCTTC.

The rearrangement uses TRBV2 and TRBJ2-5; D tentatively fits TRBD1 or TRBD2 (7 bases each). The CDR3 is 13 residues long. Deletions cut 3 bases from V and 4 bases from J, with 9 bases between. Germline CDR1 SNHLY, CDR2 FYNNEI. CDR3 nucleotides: TGTGCCAGCAGTGACAGGGGGGGAGAGACCCAGTACTTC. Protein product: CASSDRGGETQYF.

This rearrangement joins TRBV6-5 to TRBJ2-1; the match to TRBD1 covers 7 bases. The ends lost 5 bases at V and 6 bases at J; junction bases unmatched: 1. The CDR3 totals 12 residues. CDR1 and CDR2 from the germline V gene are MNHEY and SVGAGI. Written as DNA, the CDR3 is TGTGCCAGCAGTGACAGGGTCAATGAGCAGTTCTTC. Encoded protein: CASSDRVNEQFF.

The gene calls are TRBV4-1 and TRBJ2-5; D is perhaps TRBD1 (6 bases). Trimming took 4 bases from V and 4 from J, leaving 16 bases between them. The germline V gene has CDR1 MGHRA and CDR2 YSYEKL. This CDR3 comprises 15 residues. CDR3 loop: CASSLQPRGGETQYF. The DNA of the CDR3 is TGCGCCAGCAGCCTACAACCGAGAGGGGGAGAGACCCAGTACTTC.

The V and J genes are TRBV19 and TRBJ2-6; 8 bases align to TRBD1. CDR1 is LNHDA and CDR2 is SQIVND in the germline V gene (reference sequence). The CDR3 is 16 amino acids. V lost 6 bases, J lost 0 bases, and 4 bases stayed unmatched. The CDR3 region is CASRQGGDSGANVLTF. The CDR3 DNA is TGTGCCAGTAGACAGGGGGGAGACTCTGGGGCCAACGTCCTGACTTTC.

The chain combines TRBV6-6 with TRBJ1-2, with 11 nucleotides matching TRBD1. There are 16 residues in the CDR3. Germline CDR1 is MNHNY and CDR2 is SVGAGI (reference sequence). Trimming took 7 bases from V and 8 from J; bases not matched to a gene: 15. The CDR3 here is CASTDGGTGGLGGYTF. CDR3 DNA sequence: TGTGCCAGCACCGACGGGGGGACAGGGGGTTTAGGCGGCTACACCTTC.

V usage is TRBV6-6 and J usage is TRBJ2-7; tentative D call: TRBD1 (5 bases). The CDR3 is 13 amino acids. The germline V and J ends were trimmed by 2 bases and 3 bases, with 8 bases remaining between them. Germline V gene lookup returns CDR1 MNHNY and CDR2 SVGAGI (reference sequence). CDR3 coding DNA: TGTGCCAGCAGTTACCCAGGGTACTACGAGCAGTACTTC. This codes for CASSYPGYYEQYF.

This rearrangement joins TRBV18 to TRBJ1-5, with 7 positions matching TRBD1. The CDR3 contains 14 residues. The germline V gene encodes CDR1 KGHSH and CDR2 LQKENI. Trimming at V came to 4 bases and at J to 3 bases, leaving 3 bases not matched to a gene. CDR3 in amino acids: CASSLGQDNQPQHF. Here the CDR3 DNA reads TGTGCCAGCTCACTAGGACAGGACAATCAGCCCCAGCATTTT.

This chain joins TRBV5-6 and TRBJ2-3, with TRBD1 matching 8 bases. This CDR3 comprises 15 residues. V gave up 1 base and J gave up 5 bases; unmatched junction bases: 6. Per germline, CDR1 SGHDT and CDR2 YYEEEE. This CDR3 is CASSLLGQGEDTQYF. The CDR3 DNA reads TGTGCCAGCAGCTTGCTAGGACAGGGAGAAGATACGCAGTATTTT.

The CDR3 DNA is TGTGCCAGCAGCCTAAGGCGGGCTTCGAACACTGAAGCTTTCTTT. The encoded protein is CASSLRRASNTEAFF. The chain carries TRBV7-2 and TRBJ1-1; D is undetermined. Germline lookup yields CDR1 SGHTA and CDR2 FQGNSA. Trimming took 5 bases from V and 1 from J, leaving 14 bases between them. The CDR3 sequence is 15 residues long.

The CDR3 DNA is TGTGCCAGCAGTTTCGCGGTGGGGAATTCACCCCTCCACTTT. It encodes CASSFAVGNSPLHF. This rearrangement joins TRBV27 to TRBJ1-6; no definite D call. The CDR3 runs 14 residues. Germline-derived CDR1 and CDR2 are MNHEY and SMNVEV (reference sequence). Trimming cost V 3 bases and J 7 bases, with 10 bases left between them.

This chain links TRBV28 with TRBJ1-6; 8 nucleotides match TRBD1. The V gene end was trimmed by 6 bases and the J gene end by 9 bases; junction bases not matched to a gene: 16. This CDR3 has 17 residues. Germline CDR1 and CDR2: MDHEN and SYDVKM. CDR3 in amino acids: CASRGGIGQGTSSPLHF. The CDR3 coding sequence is TGTGCCAGCAGGGGGGGGATCGGACAGGGAACTAGTTCACCCCTCCACTTT.

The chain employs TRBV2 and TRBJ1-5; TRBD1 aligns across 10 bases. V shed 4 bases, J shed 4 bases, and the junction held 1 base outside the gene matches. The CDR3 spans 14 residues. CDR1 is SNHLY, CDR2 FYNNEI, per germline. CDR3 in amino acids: CASSAGQGNQPQHF. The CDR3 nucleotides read TGTGCCAGCAGTGCGGGACAGGGGAATCAGCCCCAGCATTTT.

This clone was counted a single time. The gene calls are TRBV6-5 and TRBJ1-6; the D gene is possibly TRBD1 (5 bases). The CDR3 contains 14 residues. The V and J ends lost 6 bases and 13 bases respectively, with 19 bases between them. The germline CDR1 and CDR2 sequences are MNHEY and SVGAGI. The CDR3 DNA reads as TGTGCCAGCAGGACCGGGACCGAGCTAATGCCCCTCCACTTT. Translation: CASRTGTELMPLHF.